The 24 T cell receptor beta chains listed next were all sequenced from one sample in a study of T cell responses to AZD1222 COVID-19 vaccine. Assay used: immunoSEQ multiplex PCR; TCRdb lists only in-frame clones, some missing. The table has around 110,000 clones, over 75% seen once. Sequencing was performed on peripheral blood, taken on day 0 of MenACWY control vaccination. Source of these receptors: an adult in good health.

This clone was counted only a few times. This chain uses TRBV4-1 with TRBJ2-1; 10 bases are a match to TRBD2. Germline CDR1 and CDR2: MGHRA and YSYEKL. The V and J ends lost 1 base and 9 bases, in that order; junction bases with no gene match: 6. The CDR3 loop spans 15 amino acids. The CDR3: CASSQGERGGGEQFF. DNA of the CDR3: TGCGCCAGCAGCCAAGGGGAGCGGGGGGGCGGTGAGCAGTTCTTC.

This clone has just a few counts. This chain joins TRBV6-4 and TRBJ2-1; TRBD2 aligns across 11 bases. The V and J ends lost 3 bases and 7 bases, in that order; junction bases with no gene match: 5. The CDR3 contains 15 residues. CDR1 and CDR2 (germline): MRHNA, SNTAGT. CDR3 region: CASSERASGGNEQFF. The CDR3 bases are TGTGCCAGCAGTGAAAGGGCTAGCGGGGGGAATGAGCAGTTCTTC.

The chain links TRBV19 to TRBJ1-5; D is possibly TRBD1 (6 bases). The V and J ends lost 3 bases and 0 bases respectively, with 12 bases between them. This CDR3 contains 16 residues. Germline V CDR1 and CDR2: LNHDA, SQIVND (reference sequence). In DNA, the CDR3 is TGTGCCAGTAGTATGGGCAGGGGTTATAGCAATCAGCCCCAGCATTTT. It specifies CASSMGRGYSNQPQHF.

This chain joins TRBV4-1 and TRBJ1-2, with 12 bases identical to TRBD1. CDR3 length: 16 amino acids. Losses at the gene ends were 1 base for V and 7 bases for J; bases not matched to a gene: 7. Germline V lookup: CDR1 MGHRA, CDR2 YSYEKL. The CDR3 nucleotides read TGCGCCAGCAGCCAAGTGGGGACAGGGGGCGTCTCTGGCTACACCTTC. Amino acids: CASSQVGTGGVSGYTF.

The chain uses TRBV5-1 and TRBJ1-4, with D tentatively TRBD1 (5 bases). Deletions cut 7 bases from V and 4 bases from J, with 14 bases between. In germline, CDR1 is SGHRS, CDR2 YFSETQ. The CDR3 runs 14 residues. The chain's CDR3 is CASGSGVGNEKLFF. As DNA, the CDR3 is TGCGCCAGCGGTTCGGGGGTGGGTAATGAAAAACTGTTTTTT.

CDR3 bases: TGCGCCAGCAGTTATCTCGGGGATCCCTACGAGCAGTACTTC. Translated: CASSYLGDPYEQYF. The J gene is TRBJ2-7, the V gene TRBV5-1, with D perhaps matching TRBD2 (5 bases). Germline V gene data show CDR1 as SGHRS and CDR2 as YFSETQ. The CDR3 consists of 14 residues. V was shortened by 5 bases and J by 2 bases, with 14 bases between the two germline ends.

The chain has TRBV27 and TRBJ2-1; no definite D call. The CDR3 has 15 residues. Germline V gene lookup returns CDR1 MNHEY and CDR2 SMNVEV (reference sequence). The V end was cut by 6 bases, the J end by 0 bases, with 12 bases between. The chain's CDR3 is CASRLTDHSYNEQFF. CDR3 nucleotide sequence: TGTGCCAGCAGGTTAACGGATCACTCCTACAATGAGCAGTTCTTC.

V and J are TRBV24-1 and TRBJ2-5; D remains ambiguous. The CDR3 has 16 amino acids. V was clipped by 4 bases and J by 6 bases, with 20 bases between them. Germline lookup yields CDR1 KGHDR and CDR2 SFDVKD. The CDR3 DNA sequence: TGTGCCACCAGTGACCCCGGGTCAGCCTCAGGAAAGACCCAGTACTTC. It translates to CATSDPGSASGKTQYF.

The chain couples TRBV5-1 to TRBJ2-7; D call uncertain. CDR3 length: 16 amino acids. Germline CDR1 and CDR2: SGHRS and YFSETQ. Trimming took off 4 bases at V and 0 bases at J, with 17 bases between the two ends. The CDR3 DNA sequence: TGCGCCAGCAGCATGGACGGACGTATAGTCTCCTACGAGCAGTACTTC. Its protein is CASSMDGRIVSYEQYF.

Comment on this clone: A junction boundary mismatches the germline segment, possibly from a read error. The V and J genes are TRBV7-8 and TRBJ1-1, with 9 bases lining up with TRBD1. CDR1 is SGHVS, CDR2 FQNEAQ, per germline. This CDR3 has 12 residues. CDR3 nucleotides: TGTGCCAGCAGCTTATATGGACAGGGGAATTCCTTT. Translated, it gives CASSLYGQGNSF. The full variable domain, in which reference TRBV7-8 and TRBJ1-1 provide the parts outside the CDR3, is GAGVSQSPRYKVAKRGQDVALRCDPISGHVSLFWYQQALGQGPEFLTYFQNEAQLDKSGLPSDRFFAERPEGSVSTLKIQRTQQEDSAVYLCASSLYGQGNSFGQGTRLTVV.

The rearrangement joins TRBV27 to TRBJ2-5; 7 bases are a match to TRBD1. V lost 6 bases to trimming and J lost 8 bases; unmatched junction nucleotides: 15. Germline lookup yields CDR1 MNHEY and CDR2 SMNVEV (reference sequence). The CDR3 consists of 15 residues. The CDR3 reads CASSPHPGTDRTQYF. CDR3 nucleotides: TGTGCCAGCAGCCCTCATCCCGGGACAGATCGAACCCAGTACTTC.

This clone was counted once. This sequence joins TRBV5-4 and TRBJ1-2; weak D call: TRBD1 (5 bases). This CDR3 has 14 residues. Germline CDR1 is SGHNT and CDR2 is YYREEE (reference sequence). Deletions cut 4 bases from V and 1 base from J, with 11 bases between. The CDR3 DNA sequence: TGTGCCAGCAGCCCGGGACGCCTTAACTATGGCTACACCTTC. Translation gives CASSPGRLNYGYTF.

The CDR3: CASSQLSYEQYF. CDR3 coding DNA: TGTGCCAGCAGTCAGCTATCCTACGAGCAGTACTTC. The chain has TRBV6-2 or TRBV6-3 and TRBJ2-7; no definite D call. CDR3 length: 12 amino acids. Deletions cut 5 bases from V and 1 base from J, with 6 bases between. Germline V gene data show CDR1 as MNHEY and CDR2 as SVGEGT.

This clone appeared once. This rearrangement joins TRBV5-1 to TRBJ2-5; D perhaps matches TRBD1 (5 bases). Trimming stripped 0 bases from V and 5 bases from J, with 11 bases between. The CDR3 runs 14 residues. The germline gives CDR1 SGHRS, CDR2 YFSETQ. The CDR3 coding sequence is TGCGCCAGCAGCTTGGAGGGGCCCGAGGAGACCCAGTACTTC. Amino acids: CASSLEGPEETQYF. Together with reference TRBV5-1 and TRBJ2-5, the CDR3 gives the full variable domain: KAGVTQTPRYLIKTRGQQVTLSCSPISGHRSVSWYQQTPGQGLQFLFEYFSETQRNKGNFPGRFSGRQFSNSRSEMNVSTLELGDSALYLCASSLEGPEETQYFGPGTRLLVL.

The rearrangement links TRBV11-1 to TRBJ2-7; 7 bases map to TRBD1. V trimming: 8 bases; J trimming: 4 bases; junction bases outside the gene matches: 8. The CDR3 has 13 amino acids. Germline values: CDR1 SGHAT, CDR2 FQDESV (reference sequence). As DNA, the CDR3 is TGTGCCAGCGGGAGACAGGGCTGGTACGAGCAGTACTTC. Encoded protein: CASGRQGWYEQYF.

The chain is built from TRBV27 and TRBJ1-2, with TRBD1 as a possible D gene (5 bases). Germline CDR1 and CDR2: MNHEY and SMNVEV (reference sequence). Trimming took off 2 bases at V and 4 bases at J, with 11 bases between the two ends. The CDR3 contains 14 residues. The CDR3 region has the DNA TGTGCCAGCAGTTTAACATCGGGGGGCTATGGCTACACCTTC. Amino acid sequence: CASSLTSGGYGYTF.

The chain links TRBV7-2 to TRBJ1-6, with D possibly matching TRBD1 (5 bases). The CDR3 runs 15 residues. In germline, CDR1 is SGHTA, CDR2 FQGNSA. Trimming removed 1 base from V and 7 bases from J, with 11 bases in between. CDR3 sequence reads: CASSLGQTTNSPLHF. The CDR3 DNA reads TGTGCCAGCAGCTTAGGACAGACCACCAATTCACCCCTCCACTTT.

The CDR3: CASSFSGLRTDTQYF. CDR3 nucleotides: TGCGCCAGCAGCTTTTCCGGACTCCGCACAGATACGCAGTATTTT. V gene TRBV5-1 combines with J gene TRBJ2-3; possibly TRBD2 for D (5 bases). From germline, CDR1 is SGHRS and CDR2 YFSETQ. V shed 2 bases and J shed 1 base, with 11 bases lying between them. This CDR3 region has 15 residues.

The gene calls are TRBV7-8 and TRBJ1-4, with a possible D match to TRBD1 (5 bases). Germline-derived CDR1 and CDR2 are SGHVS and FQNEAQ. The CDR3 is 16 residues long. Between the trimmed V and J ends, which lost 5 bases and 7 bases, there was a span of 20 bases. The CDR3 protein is CASSRGDPRGSEKLFF. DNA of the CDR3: TGTGCCAGCAGCCGAGGGGACCCACGCGGGAGTGAAAAACTGTTTTTT.

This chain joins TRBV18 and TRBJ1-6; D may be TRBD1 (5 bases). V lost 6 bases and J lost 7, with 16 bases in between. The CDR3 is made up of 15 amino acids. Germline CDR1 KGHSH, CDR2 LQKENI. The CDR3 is CASSQTDGQNSPLHF. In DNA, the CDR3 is TGTGCCAGCTCCCAGACAGATGGTCAAAATTCACCCCTCCACTTT.

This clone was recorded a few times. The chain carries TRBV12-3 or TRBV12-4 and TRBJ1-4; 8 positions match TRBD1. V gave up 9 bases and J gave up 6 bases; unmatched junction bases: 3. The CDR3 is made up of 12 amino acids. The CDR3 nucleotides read TGTGCCAGGACAGGGGATCATGAAAAACTGTTTTTT. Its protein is CARTGDHEKLFF.

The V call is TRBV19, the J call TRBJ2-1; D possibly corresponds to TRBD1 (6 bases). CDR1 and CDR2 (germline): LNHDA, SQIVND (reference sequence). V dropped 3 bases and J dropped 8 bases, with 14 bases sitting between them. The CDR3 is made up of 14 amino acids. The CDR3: CASSIRDIFDEQFF. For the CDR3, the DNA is TGTGCCAGTAGTATCCGGGACATCTTCGATGAGCAGTTCTTC.

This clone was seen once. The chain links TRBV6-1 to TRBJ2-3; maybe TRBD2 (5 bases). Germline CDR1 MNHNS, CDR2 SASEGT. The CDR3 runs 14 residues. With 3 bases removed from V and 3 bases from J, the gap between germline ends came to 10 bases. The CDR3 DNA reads TGTGCCAGCAGTGACGCCCGCGGGACAGATACGCAGTATTTT. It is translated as CASSDARGTDTQYF.

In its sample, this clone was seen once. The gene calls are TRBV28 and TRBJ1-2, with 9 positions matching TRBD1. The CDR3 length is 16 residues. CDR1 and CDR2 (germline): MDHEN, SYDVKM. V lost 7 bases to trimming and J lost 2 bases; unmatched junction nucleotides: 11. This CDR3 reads CASITGTGRQNYGYTF. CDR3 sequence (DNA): TGTGCCAGCATTACCGGGACAGGGCGACAAAACTATGGCTACACCTTC.